This paragraph covers one TCR beta chain sequence. This clone's antigen is unknown. The germline gene is not matched at one end of the junction; a read error may be the cause. Total RNA and DNA were co-extracted from around 18-30 mg of bulk tissue with the AllPrep DNA/RNA mini kit, without cell sorting. Between late 2015 and March 2016, 5 or 6 patients in China with histopathologically diagnosed primary liver carcinoma had their tumors surgically resected. At the time of sampling, the patients had chronic HBV infection and had not received any treatment. Each tumor was sampled at five spatially separated regions: the tumor centre plus the superior, inferior, left-lateral and right-lateral poles. According to histology, viable tumor cells made up more than 75% of every tumor sample. Fresh tumor and adjacent tissue pieces were bisected, with one half stored in RNAlater at -80 degrees C and the other half sent for histology.

The source of the sample is a study of tumor-infiltrating lymphocytes in primary liver carcinoma (dated by TCRdb to the late 2010s). About the full investigation: Of the five patients, three men and two women aged 30 to 69 years, four had hepatocellular carcinoma and one had combined HCC and intrahepatic cholangiocarcinoma. The five patients had tumors staged T1-T3 N0M0, with maximum diameters ranging from roughly 4.2 to 11 cm. Roughly 3.65 to 7.13 million productive TCRbeta reads were obtained per sample, and no significant difference in read depth was found between tissue types. For each liver tumor, the study sampled five regions along with adjacent normal tissue and blood, and applied TCRbeta repertoire sequencing, expression microarrays and whole-exome sequencing. A total of roughly 35 specimens from 5 patients underwent TCRbeta repertoire sequencing, comprising about 25 tumor regions, 5 adjacent noncancerous liver tissues and 5 peripheral blood samples. Agilent mRNA microarray profiling was performed on the roughly 25 tumor region samples to relate TCRbeta repertoire diversity to the local molecular phenotype. Repertoires from technical replicates were highly reproducible, with mean shared-clone rates around 0.87 and correlation coefficients above 0.95. Findings and caveats that apply to the study as a whole: Pairs of tumor regions showed greater repertoire overlap (mean approximately 35%) than tumor-adjacent pairs (roughly 17%) or tumor-blood pairs (approximately 14%), which is consistent with antigen-driven expansion. With just 4 or 5 patients in the study, the authors point out that the findings should be validated in a larger study. Compared with blood, tumors had a significantly larger share of the repertoire taken up by the top 250 clones (p = 0.039). Because sequencing covered only the TCR beta chain and unpaired alpha chains were not captured, true repertoire diversity is likely underestimated. Bulk unsorted samples precluded comparing CD4+ and CD8+ T cell repertoires. Only about 8-25% of top clones were present in all five regions of a tumor, suggesting spatial heterogeneity of tumor-infiltrating T cells.

Using a constant-region primer and ProtoScript II reverse transcriptase, TCRbeta-specific cDNA was reverse-transcribed from about 460 ng total RNA. TCRbeta libraries were built with three nested multiplex PCR rounds, a slightly modified ARM-PCR procedure. Each of the first two PCR rounds ran for approximately 11 cycles using multiplex TRBV1-TRBV30 forward primers together with a Cbeta reverse primer. Sample barcodes and Illumina adapters were attached in a final 25-cycle PCR using Deep VentR polymerase. Before sequencing, amplicons of 200-500 bp were purified from gel using a QIAquick gel extraction kit. An Illumina HiSeq 2500 was used to sequence the TCRbeta amplicons with 250-bp paired-end reads. Processing in the source paper ran as follows. Trimmomatic v0.33 was used to quality-trim the reads, and FLASH v1.2.11 was used to merge paired reads so that full CDR3 sequences could be recovered. MiGEC v1.2.1b assigned V, D and J germline segments to the rearranged TCRbeta sequences. VDJtools v1.0.0 computed clonotype statistics and Shannon-Wiener diversity indices. Except for diversity analysis, only the 250 most abundant clonotypes of each sample were used in subsequent analyses to reduce sampling bias. TCRdb ran its own pipeline on the public reads, namely fastp trimming at Q25 and MiXCR clone calling, and kept in-frame beta chains. All rows with the same CDR3 protein become a single entry with the most common DNA and genes. TCRdb, not the original authors, processed these V and J calls. Counted in this sample were roughly 30,000 distinct CDR3 sequences; roughly 70% of them appeared once. Roughly 30% of the sample is held by the ten biggest clonotypes.

The CDR3 measures 16 amino acids from cysteine to phenylalanine. Of the read, only the CDR3 DNA is kept; its 48 bases are in frame from base 1. As encoded in the germline V gene, CDR1 is SGHAT while CDR2 is FQNNGV. The chain couples TRBV11-2 to TRBJ1-6; there is no confident call for the D gene. Input material: liver tumor tissue from sampling region 3. The sample's cell subset or site label, decoded: tumor region T3, left-lateral pole. The receptor was derived from a woman in her twenties or thirties with primary liver carcinoma and hepatitis B virus infection. For the CDR3, the sequence is CASSFVRKHYNSPLRF. The base sequence is TGTGCCAGCAGCTTTGTTCGGAAGCACTATAATTCACCCCTCCGCTTT.